This T cell receptor beta chain was obtained from a study of blood T cell repertoires in COVID-19. Study at large: The samples span acute and convalescent COVID-19 from the United States, Italy and Spain. In each case, the material was cDNA or gDNA derived from T cells, B-cell-depleted T cells, or PBMCs.

Methods used by the authors: Reference gene primer amplification gave nucleated cell count estimates. Clones were sequenced by immunoSEQ multiplex PCR, and TCRdb holds only the in-frame ones, with some missing. The V and J calls and clone size come from that table; D and trimming were worked out from the DNA. This sample carries 95,000 to 110,000 clones, just over 85% of them seen once, and the ten largest clones take about 3%. Between the trimmed V and J ends, which lost 5 bases and 5 bases, there was a span of 12 bases. Per germline, CDR1 SGHDN and CDR2 FVKESK. This CDR3 spans 13 amino acids. The receptor was isolated from a human donor in a cohort sampled during active COVID-19. Material for sequencing was peripheral blood. The chain has TRBV14 and TRBJ1-2, with D hard to call. CDR3 sequence reads: CASSSMVEYGYTF. The DNA of the CDR3 is TGTGCCAGCAGCAGCATGGTGGAGTATGGCTACACCTTC.